A selection of T cell receptor beta chains follows, all from one sample in a study of blood T cell repertoires in COVID-19. Sequencing used immunoSEQ multiplex PCR; TCRdb keeps in-frame clones, though not all of them. The data contain fewer than 450,000 clones, about 91% of them singletons. Sequencing was done on a sample of peripheral blood. Receptor source: a woman between 50 and 59 years old with COVID-19, enrolled during active disease. Each CDR3 is given with its conserved first and last residue. A D gene is named only where the DNA matches it firmly. Size is stated for part of the rows, as once, few or many counts, or as a class when the clone is expanded.

J gene	V gene	D gene	clone size	CDR3 DNA	CDR3 protein
TRBJ2-3	TRBV24-1	TRBD2	NA	TGTGCCACCAGTGACCCGAAGCGGGGGGGCACAGATACGCAGTATTTT	CATSDPKRGGTDTQYF
TRBJ2-1	TRBV28	NA	NA	TGTGCCAGCAGTTTACTATACAATGAGCAGTTCTTC	CASSLLYNEQFF
TRBJ2-5	TRBV18	TRBD1	NA	TGTGCCAGCTCGGGGCCATGGGACAGGAGGTCAGAGACCCAGTACTTC	CASSGPWDRRSETQYF
TRBJ1-1	TRBV3-1/TRBV3-2	TRBD1	few	TGTGCCAGCAGGTCCGACAGGGTGAACACTGAAGCTTTCTTT	CASRSDRVNTEAFF
TRBJ2-3	TRBV3-1/TRBV3-2	NA	NA	TGTGCCAGCAGCCAAGAACTAGGCACAGATACGCAGTATTTT	CASSQELGTDTQYF
TRBJ1-2	TRBV30	NA	NA	TGTGCCTTGGAACGGGTAGTAGGGGTCAACTATGGCTACACCTTC	CALERVVGVNYGYTF
TRBJ2-7	TRBV12-5	TRBD2	NA	TGTGCTAGTGGATCCGGGGGGGAGCGGGAGCAGTACTTC	CASGSGGEREQYF
TRBJ1-2	TRBV24-1	TRBD1	few	TGTGCCACCAGTGACCCGACAGGGGGAGACTACACCTTC	CATSDPTGGDYTF
TRBJ1-1	TRBV27	NA	NA	TGTGCCAGCAGTTTAAGGGCATCTGGAGGAGCTTTCTTT	CASSLRASGGAFF
TRBJ1-1	TRBV7-9	NA	NA	TGTGCCAGCAGCTTTATGAACACTGAAGCTTTCTTT	CASSFMNTEAFF
TRBJ2-3	TRBV7-9	TRBD2	NA	TGTGCCAGCAGCTCACTAGCGGGCCGCACAGATACGCAGTATTTT	CASSSLAGRTDTQYF
TRBJ2-1	TRBV6-6	NA	NA	TGTGCCAGCCGACTCGAAATCGATGAGCAGTTCTTC	CASRLEIDEQFF
TRBJ1-2	TRBV5-1	NA	NA	TGCGCCAGCAGCCCCCAGTCCAGGGGCTACACCTTC	CASSPQSRGYTF
TRBJ1-2	TRBV6-1	TRBD1	NA	TGTGCCAGCAGTGAAGCGACGGGACAGCGTGGCTACACCTTC	CASSEATGQRGYTF
TRBJ2-7	TRBV27	TRBD1	NA	TGTGCCAGCGCGGACAGGGCCTTGGTGGAGCAGTACTTC	CASADRALVEQYF
TRBJ1-2	TRBV11-2	TRBD1	NA	TGTGCCAGCAGCTCGACAGGGCCCTATGGCTACACCTTC	CASSSTGPYGYTF
TRBJ1-2	TRBV7-8	TRBD1	once	TGTGCCAGCAGCTTAGGGACAGGTCCAAACTATGGCTACACCTTC	CASSLGTGPNYGYTF
TRBJ1-2	TRBV6-4	TRBD1	few	TGTGCCAGCAGGGCGGGACAGGGAGATAACTATGGCTACACCTTC	CASRAGQGDNYGYTF
TRBJ1-6	TRBV30	TRBD1	NA	TGTGCCTGGACCGTACGGACAGGAGATTCACCCCTCCACTTT	CAWTVRTGDSPLHF
TRBJ1-1	TRBV6-1	NA	NA	TGTGCCAGCAGTGAAGTCCAGGGTGGGACTGAAGCTTTCTTT	CASSEVQGGTEAFF
TRBJ2-3	TRBV7-8	NA	NA	TGTGCCAGCAGGACCCCGGCGCGGGGACGGGCAGATACGCAGTATTTT	CASRTPARGRADTQYF
TRBJ2-1	TRBV28	NA	NA	TGTGCCACCGCCACCCCCCGGGGAGATATAAATGAGCAGTTCTTC	CATATPRGDINEQFF
TRBJ2-1	TRBV5-1	NA	NA	TGCGCCAGCAGCTTGGCCGTAATGTACAATGAGCAGTTCTTC	CASSLAVMYNEQFF
TRBJ1-1	TRBV3-1/TRBV3-2	NA	NA	TGTGCCAGCAGCCAAGATCCTCCGGGATTCACTGAAGCTTTCTTT	CASSQDPPGFTEAFF
TRBJ1-5	TRBV28	TRBD1	NA	TGTGCCAGCAGTTTGAGCCCCCGAGGGGGCCAGCCCCAGCATTTT	CASSLSPRGGQPQHF
TRBJ2-7	TRBV2	NA	once	TGTGCCAGCAGTGATGAAACAGGGTACGGTAATTCCTACGAGCAGTACTTC	CASSDETGYGNSYEQYF
TRBJ1-1	TRBV20-1	NA	NA	TGCAGTGCTATATCGAACACTGAAGCTTTCTTT	CSAISNTEAFF
TRBJ1-1	TRBV5-4	NA	NA	TGTGCCAGCAGCTTGGCCGGGAACACTGAAGCTTTCTTT	CASSLAGNTEAFF
TRBJ2-7	TRBV5-5	TRBD1	NA	TGTGCCAGCAGCTTGGAGGCAGGGGGTATCGACGAGCAGTACTTC	CASSLEAGGIDEQYF
TRBJ2-2	TRBV11-2	NA	NA	TGTGCCAGCAGCTTAGAGGGGGGCACCGGGGAGCTGTTTTTT	CASSLEGGTGELFF
TRBJ1-3	TRBV11-3	TRBD1	NA	TGTGCCAGCAGCGCACGGACAGGGGGCACTGGAAACACCATATATTTT	CASSARTGGTGNTIYF
TRBJ2-3	TRBV7-7	NA	NA	TGTGCCAGCACCCAAGCACGCCCCCGCAGGGCCTTATCTAGCACAGATACGCAGTATTTT	CASTQARPRRALSSTDTQYF
TRBJ1-6	TRBV19	TRBD1	few	TGTGCCACTGCGGGGACAGGGGATTTCCCCCTCCACTTT	CATAGTGDFPLHF
TRBJ1-4	TRBV4-1	NA	NA	TGCGCCAGCAGCCAAGGCTGGACAGCCCCAAATGAAAAACTGTTTTTT	CASSQGWTAPNEKLFF
TRBJ2-7	TRBV3-1/TRBV3-2	NA	NA	TGTGCCAGCAGCCAACCGGGTCACTCCTACGAGCAGTACTTC	CASSQPGHSYEQYF
TRBJ2-1	TRBV7-7	TRBD2	NA	TGTGCCAGCAGCTTATCTAGCGGCAGTGAGCAGTTCTTC	CASSLSSGSEQFF
TRBJ2-3	TRBV4-2	NA	NA	TGTGCCAGCAGCCAAGGTGCGGGGGCCGGGACAGATACGCAGTATTTT	CASSQGAGAGTDTQYF
TRBJ1-1	TRBV7-9	TRBD1	few	TGTGCCAGCAGCTTAATAGGGGACAGAGAAGCTTTCTTT	CASSLIGDREAFF
TRBJ1-6	TRBV12-5	TRBD1	NA	TGTGCTAGTGGTCACAATCTAGGACAGGGCCGATCACCCCTCCACTTT	CASGHNLGQGRSPLHF
TRBJ2-3	TRBV3-1/TRBV3-2	NA	NA	TGTGCCAGCAGCCATTCCGGGGAAACCGATACGCAGTATTTT	CASSHSGETDTQYF
TRBJ1-1	TRBV19	TRBD1	NA	TGTGCCAGTAGTTCACAGGGGGCAGGGACTGAAGCTTTCTTT	CASSSQGAGTEAFF
TRBJ1-1	TRBV3-1/TRBV3-2	NA	NA	TGTGCCAGCAGCCCCACCCCACAGGGTACTGAAGCTTTCTTT	CASSPTPQGTEAFF
TRBJ1-3	TRBV5-1	NA	few	TGCGCCAGCAGCCCCGTAAACTCTGGAAACACCATATATTTT	CASSPVNSGNTIYF
TRBJ2-1	TRBV9	NA	NA	TGTGCCAGCAGCGCCCGACGGGGCAATGAGCAGTTCTTC	CASSARRGNEQFF